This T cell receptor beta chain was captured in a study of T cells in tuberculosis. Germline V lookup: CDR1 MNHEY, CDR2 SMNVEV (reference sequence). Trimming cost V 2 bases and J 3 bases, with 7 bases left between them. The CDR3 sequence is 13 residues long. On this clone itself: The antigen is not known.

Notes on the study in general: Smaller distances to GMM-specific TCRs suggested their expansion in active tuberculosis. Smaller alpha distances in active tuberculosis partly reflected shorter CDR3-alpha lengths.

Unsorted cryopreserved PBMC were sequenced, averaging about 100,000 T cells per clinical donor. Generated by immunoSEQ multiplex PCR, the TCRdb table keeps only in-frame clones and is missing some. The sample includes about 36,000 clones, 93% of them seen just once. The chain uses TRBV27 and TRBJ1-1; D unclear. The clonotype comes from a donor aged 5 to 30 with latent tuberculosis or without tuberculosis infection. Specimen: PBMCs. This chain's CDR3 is CASSLGADTEAFF. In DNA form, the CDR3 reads TGTGCCAGCAGTTTAGGAGCAGACACTGAAGCTTTCTTT.